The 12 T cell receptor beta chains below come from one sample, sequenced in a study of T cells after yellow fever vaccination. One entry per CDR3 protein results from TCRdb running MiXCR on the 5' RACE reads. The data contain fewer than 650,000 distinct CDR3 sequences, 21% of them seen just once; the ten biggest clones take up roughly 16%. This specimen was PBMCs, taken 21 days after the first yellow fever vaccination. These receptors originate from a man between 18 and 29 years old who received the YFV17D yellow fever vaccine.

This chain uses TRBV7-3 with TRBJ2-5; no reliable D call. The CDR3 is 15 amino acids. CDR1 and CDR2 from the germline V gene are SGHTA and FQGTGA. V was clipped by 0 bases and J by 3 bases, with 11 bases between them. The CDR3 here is CASSLTPAFEETQYF. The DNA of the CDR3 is TGTGCCAGCAGCTTAACGCCAGCGTTCGAAGAGACCCAGTACTTC.

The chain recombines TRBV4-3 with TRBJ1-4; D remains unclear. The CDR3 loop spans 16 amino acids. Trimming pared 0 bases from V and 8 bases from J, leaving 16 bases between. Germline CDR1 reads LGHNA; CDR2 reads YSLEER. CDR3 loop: CASSQDLGFRLEKLFF. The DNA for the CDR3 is TGCGCCAGCAGCCAAGATCTGGGATTTCGTCTGGAAAAACTGTTTTTT.

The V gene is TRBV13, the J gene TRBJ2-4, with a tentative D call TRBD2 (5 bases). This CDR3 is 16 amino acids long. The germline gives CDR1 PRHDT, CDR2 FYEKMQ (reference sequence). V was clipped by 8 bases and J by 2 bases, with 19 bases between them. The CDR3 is CASSVAFRRTKNIQYF. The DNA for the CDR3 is TGTGCCAGCTCGGTAGCCTTTCGGAGGACCAAAAACATTCAGTACTTC.

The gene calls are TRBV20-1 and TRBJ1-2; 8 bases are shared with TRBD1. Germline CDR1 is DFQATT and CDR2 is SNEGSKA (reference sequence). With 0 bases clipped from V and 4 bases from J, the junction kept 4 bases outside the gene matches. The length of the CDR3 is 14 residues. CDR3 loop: CSARDAGGAYGYTF. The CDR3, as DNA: TGCAGTGCTAGAGACGCAGGGGGCGCCTATGGCTACACCTTC.

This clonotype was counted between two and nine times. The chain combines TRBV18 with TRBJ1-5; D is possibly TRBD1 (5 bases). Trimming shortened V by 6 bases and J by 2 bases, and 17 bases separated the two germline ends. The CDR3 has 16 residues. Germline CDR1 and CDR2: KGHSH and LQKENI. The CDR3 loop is CASSSGTPPGNQPQHF. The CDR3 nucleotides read TGTGCCAGCTCGTCCGGGACGCCTCCCGGCAATCAGCCCCAGCATTTT.

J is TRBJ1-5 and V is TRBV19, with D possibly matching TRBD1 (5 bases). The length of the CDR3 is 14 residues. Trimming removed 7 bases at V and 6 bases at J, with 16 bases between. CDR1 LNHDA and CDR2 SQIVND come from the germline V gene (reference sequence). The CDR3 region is CASTGAALGQPQHF. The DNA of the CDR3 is TGTGCCAGTACTGGGGCCGCCTTGGGTCAGCCCCAGCATTTT.

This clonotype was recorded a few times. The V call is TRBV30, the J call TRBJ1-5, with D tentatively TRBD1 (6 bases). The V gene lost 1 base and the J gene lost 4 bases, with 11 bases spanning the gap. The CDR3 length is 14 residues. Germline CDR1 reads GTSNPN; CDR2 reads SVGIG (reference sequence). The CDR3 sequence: CAWSGLQGNQPQHF. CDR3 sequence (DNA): TGTGCCTGGAGTGGGCTACAGGGAAATCAGCCCCAGCATTTT.

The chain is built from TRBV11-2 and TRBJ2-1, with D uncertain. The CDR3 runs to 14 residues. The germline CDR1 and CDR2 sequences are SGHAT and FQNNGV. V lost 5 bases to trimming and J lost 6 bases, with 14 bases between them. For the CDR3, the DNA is TGTGCCAGCAGCCCCCCCCGTGGGCTCAATGAGCAGTTCTTC. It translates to CASSPPRGLNEQFF.

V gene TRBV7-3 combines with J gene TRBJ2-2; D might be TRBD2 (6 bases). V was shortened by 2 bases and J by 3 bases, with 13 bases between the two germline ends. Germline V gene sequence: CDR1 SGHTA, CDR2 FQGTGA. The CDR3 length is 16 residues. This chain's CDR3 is CASSLGAGIDTGELFF. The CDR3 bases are TGTGCCAGCAGCTTAGGTGCGGGGATTGACACCGGGGAGCTGTTTTTT.

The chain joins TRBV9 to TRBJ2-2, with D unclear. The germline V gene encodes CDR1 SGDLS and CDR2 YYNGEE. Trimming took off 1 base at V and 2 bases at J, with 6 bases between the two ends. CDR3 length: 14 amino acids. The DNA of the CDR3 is TGTGCCAGCAGCGTATTGGATAACACCGGGGAGCTGTTTTTT. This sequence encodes CASSVLDNTGELFF.

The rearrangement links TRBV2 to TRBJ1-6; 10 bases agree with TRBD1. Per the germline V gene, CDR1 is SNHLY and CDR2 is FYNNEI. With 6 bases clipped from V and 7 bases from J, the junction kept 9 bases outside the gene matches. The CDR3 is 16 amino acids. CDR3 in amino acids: CASRPGTGARNSPLHF. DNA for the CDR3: TGTGCCAGCAGGCCAGGGACAGGGGCGCGGAATTCACCCCTCCACTTT.

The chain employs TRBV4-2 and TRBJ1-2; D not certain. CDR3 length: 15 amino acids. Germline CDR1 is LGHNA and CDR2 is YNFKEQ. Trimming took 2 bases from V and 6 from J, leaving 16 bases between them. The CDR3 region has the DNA TGTGCCAGCAGCCAACCCCCGTGGGGTGGGAATGGCTACACCTTC. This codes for CASSQPPWGGNGYTF.